This T cell receptor (beta chain) comes out of a study of a mutant IDH1 vaccine in newly diagnosed glioma. The overall study: Initiation of the vaccine course occurred 4-6 weeks after radiotherapy alone, or alongside temozolomide cycles. There were roughly 62% males and approximately 38% females among treated patients, whose mean age was about 38 years. Points from the study as a whole: Pseudoprogression apparently lacked any relation to changes in top peripheral T cell clonotypes. The vaccine induced immune responses, and these occurred in around 93% of patients.

As regards this clone: Its specificity is not known.

The assay was immunoSEQ multiplex PCR, and TCRdb's table has in-frame clones only and misses some. The sample contains 56,000 or so clones, around 80% of which appear only once. The CDR3 has 16 amino acids. Germline lookup yields CDR1 LNHDA and CDR2 SQIVND (reference sequence). Trimming pared 5 bases from V and 4 bases from J, leaving 17 bases between. Time point noted: week 5, during vaccination. Every vaccination contained 300 ug of the mutant IDH1 20-mer peptide and was paired with topical imiquimod. The sequence was collected from a middle-aged woman with glioma. The V call is TRBV19, the J call TRBJ2-2, with D perhaps TRBD1 or TRBD2 (5 bases each). This material consisted of PBMCs, taken from a glioma patient whose treatment included an IDH1 peptide vaccine. The CDR3 DNA sequence: TGTGCCAGTAGTTTAATCCCGGGGCCGTCCACCGGGGAGCTGTTTTTT. Translation: CASSLIPGPSTGELFF.